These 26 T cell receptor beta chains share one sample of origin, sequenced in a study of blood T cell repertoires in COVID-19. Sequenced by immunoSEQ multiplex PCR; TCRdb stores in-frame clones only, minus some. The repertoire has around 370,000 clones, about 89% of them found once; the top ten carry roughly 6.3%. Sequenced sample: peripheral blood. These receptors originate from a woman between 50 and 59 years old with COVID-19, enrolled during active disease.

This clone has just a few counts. The CDR3 nucleotides are TGTGCCAGTAGGCCCCCGGGACTAGCGGGAGGCAATGAGCAGTTCTTC. The encoded protein is CASRPPGLAGGNEQFF. This sequence joins TRBV19 and TRBJ2-1; 15 nucleotides agree with TRBD2. CDR1 and CDR2 (germline): LNHDA, SQIVND (reference sequence). The CDR3 loop spans 16 amino acids. Trimming removed 6 bases from V and 6 bases from J; junction bases left unmatched: 6. Full variable domain (rest looked up from reference TRBV19 and TRBJ2-1): DGGITQSPKYLFRKEGQNVTLSCEQNLNHDAMYWYRQDPGQGLRLIYYSQIVNDFQKGDIAEGYSVSREKKESFPLTVTSAQKNPTAFYLCASRPPGLAGGNEQFFGPGTRLTVL.

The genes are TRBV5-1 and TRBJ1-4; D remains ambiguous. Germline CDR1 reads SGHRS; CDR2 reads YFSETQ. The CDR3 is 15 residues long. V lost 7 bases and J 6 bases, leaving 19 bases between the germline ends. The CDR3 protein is CASARVGNPDEKLFF. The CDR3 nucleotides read TGCGCCAGCGCGCGGGTGGGCAATCCGGATGAAAAACTGTTTTTT.

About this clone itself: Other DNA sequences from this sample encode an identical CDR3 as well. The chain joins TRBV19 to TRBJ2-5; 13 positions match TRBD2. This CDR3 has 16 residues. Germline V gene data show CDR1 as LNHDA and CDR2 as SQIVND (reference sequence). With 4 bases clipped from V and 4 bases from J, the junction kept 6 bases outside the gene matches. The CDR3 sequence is CASSRTSGRAGETQYF. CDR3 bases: TGTGCCAGTAGTAGAACTAGCGGGAGGGCCGGAGAGACCCAGTACTTC.

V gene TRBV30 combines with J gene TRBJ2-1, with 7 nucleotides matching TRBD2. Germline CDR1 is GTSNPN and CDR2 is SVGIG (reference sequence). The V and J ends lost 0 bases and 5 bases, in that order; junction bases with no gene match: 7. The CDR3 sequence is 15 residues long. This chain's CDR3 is CAWSVRAGVNNEQFF. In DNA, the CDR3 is TGTGCCTGGAGTGTCAGGGCGGGAGTCAACAATGAGCAGTTCTTC.

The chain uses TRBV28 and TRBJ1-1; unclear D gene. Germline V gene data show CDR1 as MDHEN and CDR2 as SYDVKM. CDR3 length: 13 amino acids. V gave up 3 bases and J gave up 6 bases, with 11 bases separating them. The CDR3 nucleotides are TGTGCCAGCAGTTTGATTTGGCGGTCTGAAGCTTTCTTT. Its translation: CASSLIWRSEAFF.

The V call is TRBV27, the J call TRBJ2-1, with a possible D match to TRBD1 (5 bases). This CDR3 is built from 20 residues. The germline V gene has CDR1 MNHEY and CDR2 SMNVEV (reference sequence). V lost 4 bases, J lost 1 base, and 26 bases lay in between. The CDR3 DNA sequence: TGTGCCAGCAGTTCATCAGGTGCAGGGCCCTGGATCGAATCCTACAATGAGCAGTTCTTC. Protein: CASSSSGAGPWIESYNEQFF.

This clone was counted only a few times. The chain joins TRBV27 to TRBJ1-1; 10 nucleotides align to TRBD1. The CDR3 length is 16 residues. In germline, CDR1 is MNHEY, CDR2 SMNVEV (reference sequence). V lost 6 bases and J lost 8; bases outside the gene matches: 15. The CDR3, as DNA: TGTGCCAGCAGACCCATCCCGGGACAGGGGATTCTGGAAGCTTTCTTT. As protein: CASRPIPGQGILEAFF.

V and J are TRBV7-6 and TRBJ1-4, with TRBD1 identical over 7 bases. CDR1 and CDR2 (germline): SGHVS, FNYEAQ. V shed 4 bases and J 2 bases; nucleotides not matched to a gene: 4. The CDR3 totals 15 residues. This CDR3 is CASSSNRGTNEKLFF. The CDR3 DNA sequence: TGTGCCAGCAGCTCCAACAGGGGCACTAATGAAAAACTGTTTTTT.

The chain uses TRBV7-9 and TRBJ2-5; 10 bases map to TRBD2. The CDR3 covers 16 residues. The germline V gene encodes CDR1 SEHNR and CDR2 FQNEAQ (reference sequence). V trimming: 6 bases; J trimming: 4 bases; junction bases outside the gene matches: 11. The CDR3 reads CASSKLLAGFTETQYF. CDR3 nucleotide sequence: TGTGCCAGCAGTAAACTACTAGCGGGATTTACAGAGACCCAGTACTTC. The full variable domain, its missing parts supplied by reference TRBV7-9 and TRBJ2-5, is DTGVSQNPRHKITKRGQNVTFRCDPISEHNRLYWYRQTLGQGPEFLTYFQNEAQLEKSRLLSDRFSAERPKGSFSTLEIQRTEQGDSAMYLCASSKLLAGFTETQYFGPGTRLLVL.

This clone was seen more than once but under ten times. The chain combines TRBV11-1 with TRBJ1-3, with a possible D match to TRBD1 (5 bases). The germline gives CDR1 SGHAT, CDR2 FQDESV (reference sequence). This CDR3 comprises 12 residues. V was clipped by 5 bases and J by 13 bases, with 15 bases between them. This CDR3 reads CASSTRQSEIYF. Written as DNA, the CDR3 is TGTGCCAGCAGCACCCGACAGTCGGAAATATATTTT.

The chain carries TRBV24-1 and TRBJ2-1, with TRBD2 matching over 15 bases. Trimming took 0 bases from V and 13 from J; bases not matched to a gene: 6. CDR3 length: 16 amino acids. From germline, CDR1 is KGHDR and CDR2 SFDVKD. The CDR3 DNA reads TGTGCCACCAGTGATTTGTATGGGACTAGCGGGGGGAGACAGTTCTTC. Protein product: CATSDLYGTSGGRQFF.

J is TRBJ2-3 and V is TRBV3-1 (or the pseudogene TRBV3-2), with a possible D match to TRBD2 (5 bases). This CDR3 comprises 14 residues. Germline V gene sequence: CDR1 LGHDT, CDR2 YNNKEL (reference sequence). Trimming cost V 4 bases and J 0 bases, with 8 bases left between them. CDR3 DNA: TGTGCCAGCAGCCTCTGGACTAGCACAGATACGCAGTATTTT. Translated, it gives CASSLWTSTDTQYF.

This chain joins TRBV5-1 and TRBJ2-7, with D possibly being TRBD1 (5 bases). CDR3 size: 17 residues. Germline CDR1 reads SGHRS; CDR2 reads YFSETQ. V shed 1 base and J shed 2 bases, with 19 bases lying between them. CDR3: CASSLPQQGHGPYEQYF. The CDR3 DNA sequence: TGCGCCAGCAGCTTGCCCCAACAAGGACACGGACCCTACGAGCAGTACTTC.

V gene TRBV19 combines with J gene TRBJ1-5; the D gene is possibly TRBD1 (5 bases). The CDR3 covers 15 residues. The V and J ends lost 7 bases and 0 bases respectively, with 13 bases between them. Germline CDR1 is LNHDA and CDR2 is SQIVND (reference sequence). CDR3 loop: CASTLDGHSNQPQHF. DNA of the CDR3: TGTGCCAGTACCTTGGACGGACATAGCAATCAGCCCCAGCATTTT.

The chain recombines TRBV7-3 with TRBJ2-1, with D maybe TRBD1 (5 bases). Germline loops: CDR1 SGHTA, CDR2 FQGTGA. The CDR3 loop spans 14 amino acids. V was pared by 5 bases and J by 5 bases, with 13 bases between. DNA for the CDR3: TGTGCCAGCAGCCGGACACCATGGGACAATGAGCAGTTCTTC. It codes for CASSRTPWDNEQFF.

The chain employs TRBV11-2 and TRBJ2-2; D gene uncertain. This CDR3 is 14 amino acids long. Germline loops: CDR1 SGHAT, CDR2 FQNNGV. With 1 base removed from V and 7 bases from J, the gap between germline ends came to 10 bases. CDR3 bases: TGTGCCAGCAGCTTAGGGTTTTCTAACGGGGAGCTGTTTTTT. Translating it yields CASSLGFSNGELFF.

The chain's CDR3 is CAWSSSGGGYGYTF. The CDR3 nucleotides read TGTGCCTGGAGTTCCTCCGGAGGAGGGTATGGCTACACCTTC. The genes are TRBV30 and TRBJ1-2; D gene unclear. CDR1 and CDR2 (germline): GTSNPN, SVGIG (reference sequence). V was cut by 2 bases and J by 5 bases, with 15 bases left in between. CDR3 length: 14 residues.

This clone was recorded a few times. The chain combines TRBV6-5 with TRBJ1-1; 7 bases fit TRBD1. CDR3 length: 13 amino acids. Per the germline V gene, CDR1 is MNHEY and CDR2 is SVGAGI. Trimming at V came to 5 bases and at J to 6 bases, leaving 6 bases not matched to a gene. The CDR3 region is CASSLSQGAEAFF. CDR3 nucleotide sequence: TGTGCCAGCAGTCTAAGCCAGGGGGCTGAAGCTTTCTTT.

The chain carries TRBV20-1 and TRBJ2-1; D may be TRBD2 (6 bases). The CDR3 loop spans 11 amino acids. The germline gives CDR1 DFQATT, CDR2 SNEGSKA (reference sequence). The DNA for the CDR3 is TGCAAAGTGCGGGGAATGAATGAGCAGTTCTTC. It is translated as CKVRGMNEQFF.

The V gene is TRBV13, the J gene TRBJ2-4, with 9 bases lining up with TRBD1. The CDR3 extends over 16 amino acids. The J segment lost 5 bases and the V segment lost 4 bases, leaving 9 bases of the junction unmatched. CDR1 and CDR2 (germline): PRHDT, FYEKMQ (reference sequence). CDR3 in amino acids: CASSSLTGGAENIQYF. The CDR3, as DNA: TGTGCCAGCAGCTCACTGACAGGGGGGGCAGAAAACATTCAGTACTTC. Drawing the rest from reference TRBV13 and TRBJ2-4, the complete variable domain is AAGVIQSPRHLIKEKRETATLKCYPIPRHDTVYWYQQGPGQDPQFLISFYEKMQSDKGSIPDRFSAQQFSDYHSELNMSSLELGDSALYFCASSSLTGGAENIQYFGAGTRLSVL.

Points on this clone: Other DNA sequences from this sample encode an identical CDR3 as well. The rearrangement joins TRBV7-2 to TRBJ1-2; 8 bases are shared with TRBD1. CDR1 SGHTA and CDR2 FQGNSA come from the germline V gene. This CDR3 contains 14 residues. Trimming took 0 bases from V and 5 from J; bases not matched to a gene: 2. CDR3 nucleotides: TGTGCCAGCAGCTTAGCGGGGACAGGTTATGGCTACACCTTC. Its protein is CASSLAGTGYGYTF.

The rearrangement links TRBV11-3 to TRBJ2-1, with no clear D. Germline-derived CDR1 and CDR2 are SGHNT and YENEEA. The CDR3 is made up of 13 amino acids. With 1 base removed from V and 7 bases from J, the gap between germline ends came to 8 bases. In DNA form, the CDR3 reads TGTGCCAGCAGCTTAGCAGCCGGGAATGAGCAGTTCTTC. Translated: CASSLAAGNEQFF.

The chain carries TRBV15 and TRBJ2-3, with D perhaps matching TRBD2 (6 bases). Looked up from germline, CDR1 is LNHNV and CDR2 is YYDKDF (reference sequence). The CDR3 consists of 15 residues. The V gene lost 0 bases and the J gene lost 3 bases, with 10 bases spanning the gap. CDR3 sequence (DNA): TGTGCCACCAGCAGAGAACGGGAGCGGACAGATACGCAGTATTTT. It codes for CATSRERERTDTQYF.

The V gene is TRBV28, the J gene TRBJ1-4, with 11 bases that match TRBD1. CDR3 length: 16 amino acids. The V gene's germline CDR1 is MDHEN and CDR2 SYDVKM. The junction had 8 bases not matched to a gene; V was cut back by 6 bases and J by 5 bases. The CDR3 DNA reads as TGTGCCAGCAGACCTTTGGGACAGGGGGAAAATGAAAAACTGTTTTTT. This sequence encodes CASRPLGQGENEKLFF.

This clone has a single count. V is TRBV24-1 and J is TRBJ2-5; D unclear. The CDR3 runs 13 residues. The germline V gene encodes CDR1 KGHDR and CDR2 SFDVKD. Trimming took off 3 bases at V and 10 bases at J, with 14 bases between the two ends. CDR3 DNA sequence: TGTGCCACCAGTGATCCCCTAGAGAGCGTCCAGTACTTC. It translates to CATSDPLESVQYF.

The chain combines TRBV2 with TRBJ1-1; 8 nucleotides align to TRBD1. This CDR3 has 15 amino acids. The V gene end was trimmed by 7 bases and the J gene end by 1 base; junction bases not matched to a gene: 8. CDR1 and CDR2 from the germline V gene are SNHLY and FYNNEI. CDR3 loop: CASNQGTGANTEAFF. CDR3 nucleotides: TGTGCCAGCAACCAGGGGACAGGAGCGAACACTGAAGCTTTCTTT.